Listed below are T cell receptor beta chains from one sample, sequenced in a study of OX40 agonist ivuxolimab in advanced cancers. Only in-frame clones appear in the TCRdb table, and some are missing; sequencing was by immunoSEQ multiplex PCR. The sample lists 65,000 or so clones, around four fifths occurring once. The source was CD4+ or CD8+ T cells sorted from blood, collected in a trial of the OX40 agonist ivuxolimab. These receptors were taken from an adult with an advanced solid tumor such as melanoma, head and neck, liver or kidney cancer. Both conserved end residues are part of each CDR3. The D gene is left open where the match is weak. Rows may omit the clone size; those that give it use once, few, many or a size class.

>few|TRBV11-3|TRBD2|TRBJ2-7
CASSLGAAREFGEQYF
TGTGCCAGCAGCTTAGGGGCGGCGCGGGAGTTCGGCGAGCAGTACTTC
>-|TRBV2|-|TRBJ2-7
CASSEGGWGYEQYF
TGTGCCAGCAGTGAAGGAGGTTGGGGCTACGAGCAGTACTTC
>-|TRBV18|-|TRBJ2-7
CASSPLRDEQYF
TGTGCCAGCTCACCCCTCAGAGACGAGCAGTACTTC
>-|TRBV6-5|-|TRBJ1-4
CASRRANEKLFF
TGTGCCAGCCGGAGGGCTAATGAAAAACTGTTTTTT
>-|TRBV14|-|TRBJ2-1
CASSQAGAYNEQFF
TGTGCCAGCAGCCAAGCGGGAGCCTACAATGAGCAGTTCTTC
>-|TRBV27|-|TRBJ2-3
CASSLSGDETNTDTQYF
TGTGCCAGCAGTTTATCCGGGGACGAGACGAACACAGATACGCAGTATTTT
>-|TRBV5-8|-|TRBJ2-2
CASSPGPNTGELFF
TGTGCCAGCAGCCCGGGACCAAACACCGGGGAGCTGTTTTTT
>-|TRBV7-9|-|TRBJ1-1
CASSPSLLLEAFF
TGTGCCAGCAGCCCATCTTTGCTGCTAGAAGCTTTCTTT
>-|TRBV5-1|-|TRBJ2-7
CASSFYSTYEQYF
TGCGCCAGCAGCTTTTATAGTACCTACGAGCAGTACTTC
>-|TRBV4-3|-|TRBJ1-1
CASSQGNGPNTEAFF
TGCGCCAGCAGCCAAGGGAACGGACCCAACACTGAAGCTTTCTTT
>-|TRBV5-4|-|TRBJ1-4
CASSLTEEVPGEKLFF
TGTGCCAGCAGCTTGACGGAGGAGGTGCCGGGAGAAAAACTGTTTTTT
>-|TRBV6-1|-|TRBJ2-4
CASSETLFKNIQYF
TGTGCCAGCAGTGAAACCCTATTCAAAAACATTCAGTACTTC
>-|TRBV5-1|-|TRBJ2-5
CASSLGVVGLKTQYF
TGCGCCAGCAGCTTGGGGGTGGTGGGCCTGAAGACCCAGTACTTC
>-|TRBV9|TRBD2|TRBJ2-1
CASRVGREVYNEQFF
TGTGCCAGCCGAGTCGGGCGGGAGGTTTACAATGAGCAGTTCTTC
>few|TRBV7-3|TRBD2|TRBJ2-1
CASSRGRVSYNEQFF
TGTGCCAGCAGCCGCGGGAGGGTTTCCTACAATGAGCAGTTCTTC
>-|TRBV15|TRBD2|TRBJ2-3
CATSLPGGLRTDTQYF
TGTGCCACCAGCCTCCCGGGGGGACTACGCACAGATACGCAGTATTTT
>once|TRBV4-2|-|TRBJ2-1
CASSQGGQFYEQFF
TGTGCCAGCAGCCAAGGAGGACAGTTTTATGAGCAGTTCTTC
>-|TRBV18|TRBD1|TRBJ1-3
CASSPGVQVTGSSGNTIYF
TGTGCCAGCTCACCAGGAGTCCAGGTGACAGGGAGCTCTGGAAACACCATATATTTT
>-|TRBV2|-|TRBJ1-6
CASRQGRNNSPLHF
TGTGCCAGCAGGCAGGGTCGCAATAATTCACCCCTCCACTTT
>-|TRBV9|TRBD2|TRBJ2-2
CASSLSRLADNTGELFF
TGTGCCAGCAGCTTGTCGCGACTAGCGGACAACACCGGGGAGCTGTTTTTT
>-|TRBV15|-|TRBJ1-1
CATSRDLKENTEAFF
TGTGCCACCAGCAGAGATTTGAAAGAGAACACTGAAGCTTTCTTT
>-|TRBV5-4|-|TRBJ1-1
CASRSRQFANTEAFF
TGTGCCAGCAGGAGCCGACAGTTCGCGAACACTGAAGCTTTCTTT
>-|TRBV11-2|-|TRBJ2-1
CASRMGGYNEQFF
TGTGCCAGCAGAATGGGCGGGTACAATGAGCAGTTCTTC
>-|TRBV27|TRBD2|TRBJ2-2
CASSFDGLVSGRTGELFF
TGTGCCAGCAGTTTCGACGGGCTTGTTAGCGGGAGAACGGGGGAGCTGTTTTTT
>-|TRBV7-6|TRBD1|TRBJ2-7
CASRPGQGAEQYF
TGTGCCAGCAGGCCGGGACAGGGGGCAGAGCAGTACTTC
>-|TRBV7-3|TRBD2|TRBJ2-3
CASSLVPLAGGSDTQYF
TGTGCCAGCAGCTTAGTCCCCCTAGCGGGAGGGTCAGATACGCAGTATTTT
>-|TRBV19|-|TRBJ1-2
CASSIDQYRLARIGYTF
TGTGCCAGTAGTATAGATCAGTACCGGCTAGCGAGGATTGGCTACACCTTC
>-|TRBV6-6|-|TRBJ1-5
CASSSLDDNQPQHF
TGTGCCAGCAGTTCTCTAGACGACAATCAGCCCCAGCATTTT
>once|TRBV6-5|-|TRBJ2-2
CASRGPLGELFF
TGTGCCAGCAGAGGACCTCTCGGGGAGCTGTTTTTT
>few|TRBV7-9|-|TRBJ2-2
CASSVTTNTGELFF
TGTGCCAGCAGCGTTACCACGAACACCGGGGAGCTGTTTTTT
>once|TRBV6-4|TRBD2|TRBJ2-1
CASSDSASGDNNEQFF
TGTGCCAGCAGTGACTCTGCTAGCGGAGACAACAATGAGCAGTTCTTC
>-|TRBV9|-|TRBJ1-2
CASSVEGTPSDYGYTF
TGTGCCAGCAGCGTAGAAGGGACACCTTCGGACTATGGCTACACCTTC
>-|TRBV5-4|-|TRBJ2-7
CASSLSRGTYEQYF
TGTGCCAGCAGCTTGTCGAGGGGAACCTACGAGCAGTACTTC
>-|TRBV28|-|TRBJ1-3
CASRSPGVENTIYF
TGTGCCAGCAGGAGCCCAGGGGTCGAAAACACCATATATTTT
>-|TRBV7-9|-|TRBJ2-3
CASSLSQRTDTQYF
TGTGCCAGCAGCTTGAGCCAGCGCACAGATACGCAGTATTTT
>-|TRBV10-2|-|TRBJ2-5
CASRGVGAQETQYF
TGCGCCAGCCGCGGTGTTGGGGCCCAAGAGACCCAGTACTTC
>few|TRBV9|-|TRBJ2-5
CASSVRSELETQYF
TGTGCCAGCAGCGTTAGGTCTGAGTTAGAGACCCAGTACTTC
>few|TRBV6-1|TRBD2|TRBJ2-2
CASSELAGGDTGELFF
TGTGCCAGCAGTGAACTAGCGGGAGGAGACACCGGGGAGCTGTTTTTT
>-|TRBV11-2|-|TRBJ2-5
CASSPDRENQETQYF
TGTGCCAGCAGCCCAGACCGGGAAAACCAAGAGACCCAGTACTTC